This T cell receptor beta chain is from a study of tumor-infiltrating lymphocytes in primary liver carcinoma. The approximately 17-32 mg bulk tissue piece was not sorted before simultaneous RNA and DNA extraction. The patients carried chronic HBV infection and had received no treatment. Tumors were each sampled at five separate regions. Synthesis of TCR beta cDNA was carried out from 500 ng total RNA with a constant-region primer. Three nested multiplex PCR rounds, a slightly modified ARM-PCR, produced the libraries for TCR beta. TRBV1-TRBV30 forward primers and a C-beta reverse primer were used in the first two PCR rounds, which each ran for approximately 9 cycles. TCRdb re-analysed the multiplex PCR reads in MiXCR, keeping a single row per CDR3 protein. The profile shows about 44,000 distinct CDR3 sequences, about 80% of them singletons. Comment on this clonotype: The junction shows a germline mismatch at one end, possibly a read error.

Germline assignment: CDR1 MNHEY and CDR2 SVGAGI. The CDR3 totals 12 residues. The chain uses TRBV6-5 and TRBJ2-1, with D tentatively TRBD2 (5 bases). The receptor was isolated from a man aged 40-49 years with primary liver carcinoma and hepatitis B virus infection. Sequenced material: liver tumor tissue from sampling region 3. Subset given: tumor region T3, left-lateral pole. The CDR3 protein is CASSVRGNEQSF. In nucleotides, the CDR3 is TGTGCCAGCAGTGTACGGGGTAATGAGCAGTCCTTC.